Reported below is one T cell receptor (beta chain). This clone occurred a few times. It lacks a known antigen. The record has no base qualities; no much larger clone is one base away. TCRbeta CDR3 regions were amplified from genomic DNA using the immunoSEQ Assay, a bias-controlled multiplex PCR. For the original study's pipeline: The number of nucleated cells in each sample was estimated by amplification of reference gene primers within the assay. Sequence reads were collapsed and filtered to measure the absolute abundance of every unique TCRbeta CDR3 rearrangement. Productive Simpson clonality was computed per sample as the square root of Simpson's diversity index over productive rearrangements. Sourced from immuneACCESS, this table was stored by TCRdb with only in-frame sequences that have V and J called. A share of the clones is absent; for the studies checked, an unresolved V gene accounts for under half, and the remainder has no known explanation. V and J calls plus clone size are reproduced from that table; the DNA served to infer D and trimming. The sample records 100,000 to 120,000 clones, approximately 79% of which are singletons. In total, the top ten clones hold 16% of the sample.

This specimen belongs to a study of blood T cell repertoires in COVID-19 (dated by TCRdb to 2020 to 2021). As for the study more broadly: Collaborator samples came from the United States, Italy and Spain and covered acute and convalescent phases of COVID-19. The sample metadata nearly always contained a de-identified subject ID, COVID-19 status, age in years and sex. HLA class I and class II types, where available, came from metadata supplied by the sample provider rather than from assay-based typing. The repertoires were released in a freely available public database meant as a resource for research on the immune response to SARS-CoV-2. The samples were drawn from the first 160 participants of the ongoing ImmuneRACE study and from 1,254 subjects provided by 6 global collaborators. The material from the prospective study consisted of cDNA or gDNA derived from T cells, B-cell-depleted T cells, or PBMCs. The dataset comprised deeply sampled blood TCRbeta repertoires from subjects exposed to, actively infected with, or recovered from COVID-19.

From a lookup of the germline V gene (reference sequence), CDR1 and CDR2 are SEHNR and FQNEAQ. From cysteine to phenylalanine, the CDR3 is 13 amino acids long. The read is trimmed to its CDR3 DNA, 39 bases read in frame from base 1. V is pared back by 1 base and J by 14 bases, with 15 bases lying between the germline termini. General study outcomes and caveats: How much clinical and demographic metadata was included differed by source and by participant, and the metadata was provided uncurated.

Collaborating institutions collected whole blood in K2EDTA tubes following their own protocols. For TCRbeta analysis, collaborators shipped samples in one of three forms: frozen whole blood, isolated PBMCs, or DNA extracted from either of those sample types. The chain is encoded by TRBV7-9 joined to TRBJ2-1; the best D guess is TRBD1, with 6 bases matching. The TCR originated in a woman of 80 years or more with active or convalescent COVID-19. What was sequenced was peripheral blood. The CDR3 region: CASSLDEDRREFF. The nucleotide sequence reads TGTGCCAGCAGCTTAGATGAGGACAGACGCGAGTTCTTC.